The 13 T cell receptor beta chains in this list originate from one sample, sequenced in a study of T cells in Graves' hyperthyroidism and ophthalmopathy. Template material for amplifying TCR beta CDR3 regions consisted of RNA transcripts. Researchers ran a first-round RT-PCR on the TCR CDR3 using the HTBI primer set. TCRdb passed the multiplex PCR reads through MiXCR, listing each CDR3 protein once. This sample has around 370,000 distinct CDR3 sequences, with about a fifth found just once. The sequencing input was blood. The receptor source for this set is a man between 18 and 35 years old with Graves' ophthalmopathy.

This clonotype was detected many times. The chain couples TRBV3-1 to TRBJ1-5; the D is unclear. Per the germline V gene, CDR1 is LGHDT and CDR2 is YNNKEL (reference sequence). The length of the CDR3 is 14 residues. V gave up 6 bases and J gave up 7 bases, with 16 bases separating them. In DNA form, the CDR3 reads TGTGCCAGCAGTCTGAAGTCGTTGGGACAGCCCCAGCATTTT. It encodes CASSLKSLGQPQHF. The full variable domain, in which reference TRBV3-1 and TRBJ1-5 provide the parts outside the CDR3, is DTAVSQTPKYLVTQMGNDKSIKCEQNLGHDTMYWYKQDSKKFLKIMFSYNNKELIINETVPNRFSPKSPDKAHLNLHINSLELGDSAVYFCASSLKSLGQPQHFGDGTRLSIL.

The gene calls are TRBV20-1 and TRBJ1-1; TRBD1 might be the D (6 bases). The length of the CDR3 is 14 residues. Looked up from germline, CDR1 is DFQATT and CDR2 is SNEGSKA (reference sequence). V dropped 6 bases and J dropped 3 bases, with 17 bases sitting between them. DNA of the CDR3: TGCAGTGCCGAGGAGGGGGGTTTGGACACTGAAGCTTTCTTT. This gives the protein CSAEEGGLDTEAFF.

This clonotype was detected ten times or more. The gene calls are TRBV3-1 and TRBJ1-1; D not resolved. Germline V CDR1 and CDR2: LGHDT, YNNKEL (reference sequence). The CDR3 extends over 15 amino acids. V dropped 1 base and J dropped 4 bases, with 13 bases sitting between them. CDR3 nucleotides: TGTGCCAGCAGCCAAGGGGGTGGGCCCGGCACTGAAGCTTTCTTT. The encoded protein is CASSQGGGPGTEAFF.

This chain links TRBV27 with TRBJ2-2; D unresolved. V lost 4 bases, J lost 7 bases, and 13 bases lay in between. Per germline, CDR1 MNHEY and CDR2 SMNVEV (reference sequence). The CDR3 runs 14 residues. CDR3 bases: TGTGCCAGCAGTTCCGAGACATTACACGGGGAGCTGTTTTTT. Translating gives CASSSETLHGELFF.

In the case of this clonotype: A much larger clone is a single base away; this may be a read error. This chain uses TRBV11-2 with TRBJ1-2; D call uncertain. The CDR3 totals 13 residues. Germline values: CDR1 SGHAT, CDR2 FQNNGV. CDR3 region: CAGSLEPSYGYTF. In DNA form, the CDR3 reads TGTGCCGGCAGCCTAGAGCCCAGCTATGGCTACACCTTC.

This clonotype has a count of ten or more. The chain couples TRBV29-1 to TRBJ1-1; no reliable D call. Germline lookup yields CDR1 SQVTM and CDR2 ANQGSEA. This CDR3 has 12 residues. The V end lost 4 bases, the J end lost 2 bases, and 8 bases lay between the germline ends. CDR3 DNA sequence: TGCAGCGTTGCTGGCCGTAACACTGAAGCTTTCTTT. This translates into CSVAGRNTEAFF.

This clonotype was picked up a small number of times. This chain links TRBV20-1 with TRBJ2-2; 11 bases map to TRBD1. This CDR3 region has 15 residues. The germline V gene encodes CDR1 DFQATT and CDR2 SNEGSKA (reference sequence). V trimming: 6 bases; J trimming: 5 bases; junction bases outside the gene matches: 8. CDR3: CSAWGTGGETGELFF. DNA for the CDR3: TGCAGTGCATGGGGGACAGGGGGAGAGACCGGGGAGCTGTTTTTT.

The genes are TRBV5-1 and TRBJ2-1; 9 nucleotides match TRBD2. Looked up from germline, CDR1 is SGHRS and CDR2 is YFSETQ. The V segment lost 4 bases and the J segment 2 bases; nucleotides outside the gene matches: 10. The CDR3 has 17 residues. The CDR3: CASSAPSGRSPYNEQFF. CDR3 DNA: TGCGCCAGCAGCGCTCCGAGCGGGAGGAGTCCCTACAATGAGCAGTTCTTC.

On this clonotype itself: One junction end disagrees with the germline gene, perhaps due to a read error. The chain recombines TRBV2 with TRBJ2-3; D uncertain. Germline CDR1 reads SNHLY; CDR2 reads FYNNEI. CDR3 length equals 14 residues. The CDR3, as DNA: TGTGCCACCAGTGATCAACGGGTGGCAGATACGCAGTATTTT. As protein: CATSDQRVADTQYF.

The chain links TRBV7-9 to TRBJ1-2; no firm D call. Germline V gene data show CDR1 as SEHNR and CDR2 as FQNEAQ (reference sequence). Trimming shortened V by 5 bases and J by 2 bases, and 12 bases separated the two germline ends. The CDR3 loop spans 14 amino acids. The CDR3 loop reads CASSPGEGNYGYTF. Here the CDR3 DNA reads TGTGCCAGCAGCCCGGGTGAGGGAAACTATGGCTACACCTTC. The full variable domain, completed using reference TRBV7-9 and TRBJ1-2, is DTGVSQNPRHKITKRGQNVTFRCDPISEHNRLYWYRQTLGQGPEFLTYFQNEAQLEKSRLLSDRFSAERPKGSFSTLEIQRTEQGDSAMYLCASSPGEGNYGYTFGSGTRLTVV.

At least ten counts were recorded for this clonotype. The chain is built from TRBV11-2 and TRBJ1-4; D is unclear. Germline assignment: CDR1 SGHAT and CDR2 FQNNGV. CDR3 length equals 15 residues. V gave up 3 bases and J gave up 3 bases, with 11 bases separating them. CDR3 in amino acids: CASSFEGFSNEKLFF. The CDR3 bases are TGTGCCAGCAGCTTCGAGGGATTTTCTAATGAAAAACTGTTTTTT.

The chain has TRBV4-1 and TRBJ2-5; no clear D. CDR3 length: 15 residues. V gave up 0 bases and J gave up 3 bases, with 11 bases separating them. Germline CDR1 is MGHRA and CDR2 is YSYEKL. The CDR3 region is CASSQDRRDEETQYF. Written as DNA, the CDR3 is TGCGCCAGCAGCCAAGATCGAAGGGATGAAGAGACCCAGTACTTC.

There are a few counts of this clonotype. The chain links TRBV10-2 to TRBJ2-1; TRBD1 aligns across 7 bases. Losses at the gene ends were 6 bases for V and 4 bases for J; bases not matched to a gene: 0. This CDR3 is built from 12 residues. CDR1 and CDR2 from the germline V gene are WSHSY and SAAADI. In nucleotides, the CDR3 is TGCGCCAGCAGGGGACAGTACAATGAGCAGTTCTTC. It translates to CASRGQYNEQFF.